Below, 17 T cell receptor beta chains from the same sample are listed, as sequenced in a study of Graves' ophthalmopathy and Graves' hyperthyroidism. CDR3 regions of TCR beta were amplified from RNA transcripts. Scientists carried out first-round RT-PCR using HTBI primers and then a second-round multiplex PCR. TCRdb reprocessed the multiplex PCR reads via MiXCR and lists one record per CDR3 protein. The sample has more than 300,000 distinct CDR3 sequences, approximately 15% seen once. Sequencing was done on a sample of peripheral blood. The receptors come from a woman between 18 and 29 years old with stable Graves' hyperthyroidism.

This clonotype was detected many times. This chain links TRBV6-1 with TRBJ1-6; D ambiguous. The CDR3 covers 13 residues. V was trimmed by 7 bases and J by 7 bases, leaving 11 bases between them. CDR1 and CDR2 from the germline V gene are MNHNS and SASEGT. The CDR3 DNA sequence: TGTGCCAGCACGTCGAGGGCCAATTCACCCCTCCACTTT. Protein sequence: CASTSRANSPLHF.

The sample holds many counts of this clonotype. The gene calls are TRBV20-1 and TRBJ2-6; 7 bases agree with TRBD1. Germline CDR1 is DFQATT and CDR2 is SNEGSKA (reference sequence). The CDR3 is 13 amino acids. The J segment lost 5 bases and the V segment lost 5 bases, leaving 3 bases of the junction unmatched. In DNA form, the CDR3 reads TGCAGTGCTCGACAGGGTTGGGCCAACGTCCTGACTTTC. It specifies CSARQGWANVLTF.

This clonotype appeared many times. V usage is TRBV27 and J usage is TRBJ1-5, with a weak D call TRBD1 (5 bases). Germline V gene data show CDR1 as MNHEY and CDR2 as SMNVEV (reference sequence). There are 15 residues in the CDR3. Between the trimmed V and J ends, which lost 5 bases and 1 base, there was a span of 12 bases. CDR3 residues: CASSPWTPSNQPQHF. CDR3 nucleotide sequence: TGTGCCAGCAGTCCCTGGACACCAAGCAATCAGCCCCAGCATTTT.

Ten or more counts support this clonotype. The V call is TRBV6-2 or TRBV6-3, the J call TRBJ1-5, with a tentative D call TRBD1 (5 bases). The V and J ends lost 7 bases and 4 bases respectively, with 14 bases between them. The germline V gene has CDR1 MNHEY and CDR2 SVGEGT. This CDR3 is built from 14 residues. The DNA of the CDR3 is TGTGCCAGCACCGGGGGTCTATGGAATCAGCCCCAGCATTTT. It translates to CASTGGLWNQPQHF.

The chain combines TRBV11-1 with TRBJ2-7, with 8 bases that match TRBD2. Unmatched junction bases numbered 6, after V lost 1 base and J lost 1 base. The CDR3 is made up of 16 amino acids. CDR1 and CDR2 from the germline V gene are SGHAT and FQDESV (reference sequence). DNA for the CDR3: TGTGCCAGCAGCTTAGTCCAGCGGGAGACTTCCTACGAGCAGTACTTC. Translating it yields CASSLVQRETSYEQYF.

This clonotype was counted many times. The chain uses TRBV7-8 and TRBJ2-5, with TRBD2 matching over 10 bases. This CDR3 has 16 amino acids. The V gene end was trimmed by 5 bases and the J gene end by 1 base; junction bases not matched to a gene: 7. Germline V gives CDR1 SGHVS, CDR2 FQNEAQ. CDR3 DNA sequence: TGTGCCAGCAGCATTTTAGCGGGGGGCCGCCAAGAGACCCAGTACTTC. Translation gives CASSILAGGRQETQYF.

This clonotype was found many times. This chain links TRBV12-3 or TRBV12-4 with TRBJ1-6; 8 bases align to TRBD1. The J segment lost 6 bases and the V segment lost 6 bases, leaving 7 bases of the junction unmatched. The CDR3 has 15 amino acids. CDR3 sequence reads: CASRLAGGGNSPLHF. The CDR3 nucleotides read TGTGCCAGCAGACTCGCAGGGGGCGGTAATTCACCCCTCCACTTT.

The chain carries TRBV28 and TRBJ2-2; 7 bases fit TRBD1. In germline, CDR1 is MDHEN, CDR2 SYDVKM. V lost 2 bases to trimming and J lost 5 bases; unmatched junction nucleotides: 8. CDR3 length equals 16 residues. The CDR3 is CASSLRTRGRTGELFF. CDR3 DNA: TGTGCCAGCAGTTTACGAACTAGGGGGCGAACCGGGGAGCTGTTTTTT.

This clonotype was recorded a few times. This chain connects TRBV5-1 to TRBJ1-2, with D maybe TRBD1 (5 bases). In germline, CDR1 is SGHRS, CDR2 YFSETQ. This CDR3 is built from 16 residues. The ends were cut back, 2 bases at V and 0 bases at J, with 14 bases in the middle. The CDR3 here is CASSLIPGRANYGYTF. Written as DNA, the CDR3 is TGCGCCAGCAGCTTAATCCCAGGGAGGGCTAACTATGGCTACACCTTC.

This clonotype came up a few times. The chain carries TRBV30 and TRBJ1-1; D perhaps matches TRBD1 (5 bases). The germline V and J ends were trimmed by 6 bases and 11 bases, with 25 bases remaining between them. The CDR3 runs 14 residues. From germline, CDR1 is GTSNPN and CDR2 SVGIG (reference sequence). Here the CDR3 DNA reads TGTGCCTGCAGGGCGGGGAGGCCTGGGGTGGGTGCTTTCTTT. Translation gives CACRAGRPGVGAFF. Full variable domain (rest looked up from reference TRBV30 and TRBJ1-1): SQTIHQWPATLVQPVGSPLSLECTVEGTSNPNLYWYRQAAGRGLQLLFYSVGIGQISSEVPQNLSASRPQDRQFILSSKKLLLSDSGFYLCACRAGRPGVGAFFGQGTRLTVV.

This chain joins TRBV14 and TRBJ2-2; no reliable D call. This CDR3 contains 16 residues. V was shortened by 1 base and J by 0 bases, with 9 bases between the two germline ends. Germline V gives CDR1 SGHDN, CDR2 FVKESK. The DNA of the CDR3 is TGTGCCAGCAGCCAAGTTGCAGGCTCGAACACCGGGGAGCTGTTTTTT. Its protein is CASSQVAGSNTGELFF. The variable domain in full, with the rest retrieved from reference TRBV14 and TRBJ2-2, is EAGVTQFPSHSVIEKGQTVTLRCDPISGHDNLYWYRRVMGKEIKFLLHFVKESKQDESGMPNNRFLAERTGGTYSTLKVQPAELEDSGVYFCASSQVAGSNTGELFFGEGSRLTVL.

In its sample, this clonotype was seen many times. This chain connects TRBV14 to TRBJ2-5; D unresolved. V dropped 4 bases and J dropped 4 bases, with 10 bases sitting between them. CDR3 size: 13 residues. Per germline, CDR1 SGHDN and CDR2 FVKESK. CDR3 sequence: CASSPMGLETQYF. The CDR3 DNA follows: TGTGCCAGCAGCCCTATGGGGTTAGAGACCCAGTACTTC.

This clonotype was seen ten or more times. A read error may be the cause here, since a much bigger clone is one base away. CDR3 in DNA: TGTGCGGTAGTCCGATCGCGGACTCGGACCTACGAGCAGTACTTC. Translated: CAVVRSRTRTYEQYF. The genes are TRBV10-3 and TRBJ2-7; TRBD2 might be the D (5 bases). Germline CDR1 reads ENHRY; CDR2 reads SYGVKD. The CDR3 length is 15 residues.

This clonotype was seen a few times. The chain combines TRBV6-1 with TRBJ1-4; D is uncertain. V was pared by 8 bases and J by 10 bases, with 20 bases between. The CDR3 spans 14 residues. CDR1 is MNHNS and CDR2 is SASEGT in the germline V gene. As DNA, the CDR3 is TGTGCCAGCTCTGGGGTTAACAGTAGTGGAAAACTGTTTTTT. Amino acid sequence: CASSGVNSSGKLFF.

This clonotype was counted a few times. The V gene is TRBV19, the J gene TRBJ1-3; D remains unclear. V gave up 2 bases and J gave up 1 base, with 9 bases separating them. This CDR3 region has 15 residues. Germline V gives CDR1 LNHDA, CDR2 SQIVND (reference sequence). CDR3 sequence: CASSISGMSGNTIYF. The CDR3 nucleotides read TGTGCCAGTAGTATATCGGGGATGTCTGGAAACACCATATATTTT.

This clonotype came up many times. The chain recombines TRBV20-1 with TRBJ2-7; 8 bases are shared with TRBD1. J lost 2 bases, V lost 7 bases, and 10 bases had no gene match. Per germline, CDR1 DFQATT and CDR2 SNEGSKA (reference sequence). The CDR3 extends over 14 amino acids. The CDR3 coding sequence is TGCAGTGTCGCGGACAGGGTGAGGGCCTACGAGCAGTACTTC. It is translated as CSVADRVRAYEQYF.

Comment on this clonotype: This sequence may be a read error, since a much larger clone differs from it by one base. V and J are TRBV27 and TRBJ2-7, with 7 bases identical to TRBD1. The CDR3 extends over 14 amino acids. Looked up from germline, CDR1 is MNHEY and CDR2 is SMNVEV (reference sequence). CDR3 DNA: TGTGCCAGCAGTCTCGGGACAGACTCCTGCGAGCAGTACTTC. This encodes CASSLGTDSCEQYF.